This T cell receptor (beta chain) was retrieved from a study of Graves' ophthalmopathy and Graves' hyperthyroidism. There are many counts of this clonotype. V lost 7 bases, J lost 7 bases, and 15 bases lay in between. CDR3 length: 13 residues. The V gene's germline CDR1 is SGHRS and CDR2 YFSETQ. RNA transcripts yielded amplified TCR beta CDR3 regions. HTBI-primed first-round RT-PCR preceded second-round multiplex PCR. Each CDR3 protein gets one entry after TCRdb re-called the multiplex PCR reads with MiXCR. This sample carries 200,000 to 250,000 distinct CDR3 sequences, 20% to 25% of them seen once, and the ten largest clones take around 45%.

The sample was peripheral blood. The TCR comes from a woman aged 45 to 65 with Graves' ophthalmopathy. The chain links TRBV5-1 to TRBJ1-5; D is unclear. CDR3 loop: CASREAPGQPQHF. In DNA, the CDR3 is TGCGCCAGCCGGGAGGCCCCGGGGCAGCCCCAGCATTTT. Filled out from reference TRBV5-1 and TRBJ1-5, the complete variable domain reads KAGVTQTPRYLIKTRGQQVTLSCSPISGHRSVSWYQQTPGQGLQFLFEYFSETQRNKGNFPGRFSGRQFSNSRSEMNVSTLELGDSALYLCASREAPGQPQHFGDGTRLSIL.